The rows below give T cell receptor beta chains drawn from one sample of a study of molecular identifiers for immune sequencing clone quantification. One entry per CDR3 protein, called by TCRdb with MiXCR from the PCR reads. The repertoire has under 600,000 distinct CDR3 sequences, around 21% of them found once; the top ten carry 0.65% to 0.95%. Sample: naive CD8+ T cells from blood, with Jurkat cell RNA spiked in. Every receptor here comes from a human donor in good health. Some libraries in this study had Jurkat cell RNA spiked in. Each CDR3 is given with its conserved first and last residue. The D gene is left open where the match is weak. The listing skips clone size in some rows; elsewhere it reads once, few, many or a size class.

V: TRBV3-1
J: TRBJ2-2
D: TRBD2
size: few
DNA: TGTGCCAGCAGCTTCCCCGGCGGGAGGATCGGGGAGCTGTTTTTT
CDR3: CASSFPGGRIGELFF

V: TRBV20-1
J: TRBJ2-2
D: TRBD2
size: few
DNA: TGCAGTGCTAGAGATAGCCTAGCGGGACCGAACACCGGGGAGCTGTTTTTT
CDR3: CSARDSLAGPNTGELFF

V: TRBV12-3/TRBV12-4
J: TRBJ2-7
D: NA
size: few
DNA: TGTGCCAGCGGTAGTATGGGCGAGCAGTACTTC
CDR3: CASGSMGEQYF

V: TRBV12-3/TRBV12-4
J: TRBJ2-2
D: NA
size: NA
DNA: TGTGCCAGCAGTTTAGCCTCCCTGGCCGGGGAGCTGTTTTTT
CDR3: CASSLASLAGELFF

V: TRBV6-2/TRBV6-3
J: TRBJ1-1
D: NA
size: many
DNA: TGTGCCAGCAGTTACAGTTTCGGGATGAGCACTGAAGCTTTCTTT
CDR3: CASSYSFGMSTEAFF

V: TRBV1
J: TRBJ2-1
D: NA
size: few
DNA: TGCACCAGCAGCCGGACTAGCAGAGACAATGAGCAGTTCTTC
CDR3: CTSSRTSRDNEQFF

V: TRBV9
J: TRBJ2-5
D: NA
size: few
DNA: TGTGCCAGCAGCGTAGGAGCAGGGATGGCTCCAGAGACCCAGTACTTC
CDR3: CASSVGAGMAPETQYF

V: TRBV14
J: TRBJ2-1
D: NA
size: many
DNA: TGTGCCAGCAGCCAAGAACAGGTCTACAATGAGCAGTTCTTC
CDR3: CASSQEQVYNEQFF

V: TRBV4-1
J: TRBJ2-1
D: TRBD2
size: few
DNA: TGCGCCAGCAGCCAACTAGCGGGGGCTTACAATAAGCAGTTCTTC
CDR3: CASSQLAGAYNKQFF

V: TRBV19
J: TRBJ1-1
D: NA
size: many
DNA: TGTGCCAGTAGTATCTCGAGACTACTTAACACTGAAGCTTTCTTT
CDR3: CASSISRLLNTEAFF

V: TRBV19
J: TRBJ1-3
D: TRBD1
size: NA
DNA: TGTGCCAGTGGACAGGCCGTTGGAAACATCATATATTTT
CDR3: CASGQAVGNIIYF

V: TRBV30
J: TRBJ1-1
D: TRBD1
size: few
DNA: TGTGCCGGGGACAGGCCCCCGGGCACTGAAGCTTTCTTT
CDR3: CAGDRPPGTEAFF

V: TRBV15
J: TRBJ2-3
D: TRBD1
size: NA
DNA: TGTGCCACCAGCACCGCAGGGGGCTGGTCCACAGATACGCAGTATTTT
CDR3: CATSTAGGWSTDTQYF

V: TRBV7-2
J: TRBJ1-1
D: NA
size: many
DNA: TGTGCCAGCAGCTCCGGGGCAGGGGCCACTGAAGCTTTCTTT
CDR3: CASSSGAGATEAFF

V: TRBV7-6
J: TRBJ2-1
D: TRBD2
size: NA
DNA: TGTGCCAGCAGCTTAGTCCCTAGCGGAAACTACAATGAGCAGTTCTTC
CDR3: CASSLVPSGNYNEQFF

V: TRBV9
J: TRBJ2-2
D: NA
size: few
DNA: TGTGCCAGCAGCGTAAAGGGGCAGGACGGGGAGCTGTTTTTT
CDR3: CASSVKGQDGELFF

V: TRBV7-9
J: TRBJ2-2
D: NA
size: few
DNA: TGTGCCAGCAGCTCACTCCCCCATTCGGAGGAGCTGTTTTTT
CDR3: CASSSLPHSEELFF

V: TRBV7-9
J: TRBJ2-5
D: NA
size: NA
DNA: TGTGCCAGCAGCTTATTATCCGTGCAGGGACAAGAGACCCAGTACTTC
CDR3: CASSLLSVQGQETQYF

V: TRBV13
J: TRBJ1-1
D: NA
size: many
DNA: TGTGCCAGCAGCTTAGGGGTAGTGGGCACTGAAGCTTTCTTT
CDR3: CASSLGVVGTEAFF

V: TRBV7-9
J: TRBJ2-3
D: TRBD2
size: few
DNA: TGTGCCAGCAGCTTCCTCGGACTAGCTAGCACAGATACGCAGTATTTT
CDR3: CASSFLGLASTDTQYF

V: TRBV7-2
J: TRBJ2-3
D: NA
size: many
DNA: TGTGCCAGCGGGGGAGACTACACAGATACGCAGTATTTT
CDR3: CASGGDYTDTQYF

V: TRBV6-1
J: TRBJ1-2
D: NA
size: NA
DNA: TGTGCCAGCAGTGGTTATACAGGTGTCCGGGGCTATGGCTACACCTTC
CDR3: CASSGYTGVRGYGYTF

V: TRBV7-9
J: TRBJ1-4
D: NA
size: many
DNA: TGTGCCAGCTTCCCCCACGGGGAGACTAATGAAAAACTGTTTTTT
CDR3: CASFPHGETNEKLFF

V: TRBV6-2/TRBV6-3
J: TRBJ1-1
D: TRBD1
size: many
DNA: TGTGCCAGCAGAAAAGGGACAGGGGTGACGACTTTCTTT
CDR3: CASRKGTGVTTFF

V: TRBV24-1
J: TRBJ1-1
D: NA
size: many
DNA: TGTGCCACCACCCTCTCCTTGTTGTCGGAAGCTTTCTTT
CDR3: CATTLSLLSEAFF

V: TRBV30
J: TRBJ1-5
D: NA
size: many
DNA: TGTGCCTGGAGTGTTACCGGACTCAATCAGCCCCAGCATTTT
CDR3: CAWSVTGLNQPQHF

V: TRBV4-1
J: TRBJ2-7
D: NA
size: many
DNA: TGCGCCAGCAGCCAAGGGGGCAGAGACCGGGAGCAGTACTTC
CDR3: CASSQGGRDREQYF

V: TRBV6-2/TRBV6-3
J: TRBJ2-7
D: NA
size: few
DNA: TGTGCCAGCAGCTATCGGGAAGATGGGCAGGGCCCCTACGAGCAGTACTTC
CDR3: CASSYREDGQGPYEQYF

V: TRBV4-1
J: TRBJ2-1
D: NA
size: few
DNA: TGCGCCAGCAGCCTACGAGTGGACAGAGAGCGGGGTGAGCAGTTCTTC
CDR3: CASSLRVDRERGEQFF

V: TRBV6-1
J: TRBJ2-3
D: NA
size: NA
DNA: TGTGCCAGCATTCTCGGACTGAGCACAGATACGCAGTATTTT
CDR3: CASILGLSTDTQYF

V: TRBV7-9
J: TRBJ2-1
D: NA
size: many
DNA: TGTGCCAGCAGCTCGATGACGAGGAGCTCGTTCTTC
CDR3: CASSSMTRSSFF

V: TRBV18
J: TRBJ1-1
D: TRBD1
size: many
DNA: TGTGCCAGCTCATTACAGGGGGTTGAAGCTTTCTTT
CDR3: CASSLQGVEAFF

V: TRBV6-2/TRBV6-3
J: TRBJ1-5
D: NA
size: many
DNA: TGTGCCAGTAGGGGAATCATGCAAAGCAATCAGCCCCAGCATTTT
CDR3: CASRGIMQSNQPQHF

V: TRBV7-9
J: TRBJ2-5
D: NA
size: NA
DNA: TGTGCCAGCAGCGCAGGACGCTACCAAGAGACCCAGTACTTC
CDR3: CASSAGRYQETQYF

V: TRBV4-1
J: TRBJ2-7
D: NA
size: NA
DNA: TGCGCCAGCAGCCAATTGATCAGCTTGAGCTCCTACGAGCAGTACTTC
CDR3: CASSQLISLSSYEQYF

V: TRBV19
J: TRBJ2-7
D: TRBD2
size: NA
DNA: TGTGCCAGTAGAACAGCAGCGGGGGACTCCTACGAGCAGTACTTC
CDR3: CASRTAAGDSYEQYF

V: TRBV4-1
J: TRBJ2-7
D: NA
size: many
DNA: TGCGCCAGCAGCCAAGACAGGGGCTCGAGCTCCTACGAGCAGTACTTC
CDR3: CASSQDRGSSSYEQYF

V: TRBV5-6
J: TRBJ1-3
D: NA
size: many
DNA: TGTGCCAGCAGCTTGGTAGGAAACACCATATATTTT
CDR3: CASSLVGNTIYF

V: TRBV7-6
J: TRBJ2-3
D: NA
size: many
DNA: TGTGCCAGCAGCTTACACGGGAGCACAGATACGCAGTATTTT
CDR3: CASSLHGSTDTQYF

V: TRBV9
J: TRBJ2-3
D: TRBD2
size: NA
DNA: TGTGCCAGCAGCCCCCGGGGAGGGGTGACAGATACGCAGTATTTT
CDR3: CASSPRGGVTDTQYF

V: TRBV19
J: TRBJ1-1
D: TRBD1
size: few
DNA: TGTGCCAGTACCATCTCCCGGACAGGGGGCACTGAAGCTTTCTTT
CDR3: CASTISRTGGTEAFF

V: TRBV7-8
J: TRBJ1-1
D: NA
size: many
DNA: TGTGCCAGCAGCTTATATTTCACTGAAGCTTTCTTT
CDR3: CASSLYFTEAFF

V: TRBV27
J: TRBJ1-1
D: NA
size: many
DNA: TGTGCCAGCAGTTTAGGGGGGAGAGCCACTGAAGCTTTCTTT
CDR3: CASSLGGRATEAFF

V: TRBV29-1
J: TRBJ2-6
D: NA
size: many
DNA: TGCAGCGTCCACGACCAGGGACCGGACTCTGGGGCCAACGTCCTGACTTTC
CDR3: CSVHDQGPDSGANVLTF

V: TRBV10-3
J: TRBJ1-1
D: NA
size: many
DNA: TGTGCCATTTTAAGACAGGAGAACACTGAAGCTTTCTTT
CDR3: CAILRQENTEAFF

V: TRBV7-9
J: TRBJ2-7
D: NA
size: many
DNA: TGTGCCAGCAGCTTGGGGAGCGACGAGCAGTACTTC
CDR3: CASSLGSDEQYF

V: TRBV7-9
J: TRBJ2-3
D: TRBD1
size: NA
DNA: TGTGCCAGCAGCTTAGCGGACAGGTTATTCACAGATACGCAGTATTTT
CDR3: CASSLADRLFTDTQYF

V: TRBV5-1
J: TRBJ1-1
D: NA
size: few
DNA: TGCGCCAGCGGCTTGGCCGGGGTTATTACGAACACTGAAGCTTTCTTT
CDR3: CASGLAGVITNTEAFF

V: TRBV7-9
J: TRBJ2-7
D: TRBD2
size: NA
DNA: TGTGCCAGCAGCTCGGCTACTAGCGGGAAAGCGTACGAGCAGTACTTC
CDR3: CASSSATSGKAYEQYF

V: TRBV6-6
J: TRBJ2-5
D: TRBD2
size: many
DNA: TGTGCCAGCACCCCCCGACTAGCGGGAGTAGAGACCCAGTACTTC
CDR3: CASTPRLAGVETQYF

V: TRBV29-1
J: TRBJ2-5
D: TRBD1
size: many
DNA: TGCAGCGTTGAACAGGGGACAGGGGTCGAGACCCAGTACTTC
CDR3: CSVEQGTGVETQYF

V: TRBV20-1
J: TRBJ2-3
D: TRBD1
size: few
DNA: TGCAGTGCCACGGACAGGGGGCTAGCAGATACGCAGTATTTT
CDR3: CSATDRGLADTQYF

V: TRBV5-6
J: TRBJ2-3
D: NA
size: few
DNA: TGTGCCAGCAGCTTTTTTTCCGTGACAGGAGGAAACACAGATACGCAGTATTTT
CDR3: CASSFFSVTGGNTDTQYF

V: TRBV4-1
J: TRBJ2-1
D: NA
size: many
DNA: TGCGCCAGCAGCCACCAGACGGGGGCCCTTCACAATGAGCAGTTCTTC
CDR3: CASSHQTGALHNEQFF

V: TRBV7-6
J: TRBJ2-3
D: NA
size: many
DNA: TGTGCCAGCAGCTTAGTTGCAGAGAGCACAGATACGCAGTATTTT
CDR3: CASSLVAESTDTQYF

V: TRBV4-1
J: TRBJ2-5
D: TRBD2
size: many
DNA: TGCGCCAGCAGCCAATTAGCGGGGGGGCAAGAGACCCAGTACTTC
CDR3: CASSQLAGGQETQYF

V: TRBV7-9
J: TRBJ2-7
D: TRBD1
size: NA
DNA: TGTGCCAGCAGCAAACCGGGACAGGGGAACAACCTAGCCTACGAGCAGTACTTC
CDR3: CASSKPGQGNNLAYEQYF

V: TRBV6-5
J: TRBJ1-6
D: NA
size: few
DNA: TGTGCCAGCAGTTACGGGTTGGGGTCACCCCTCCACTTT
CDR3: CASSYGLGSPLHF

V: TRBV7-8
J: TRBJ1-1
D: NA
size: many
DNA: TGTGCCAGCAGCTTACCGGGCCGGCTGAACACTGAAGCTTTCTTT
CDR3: CASSLPGRLNTEAFF